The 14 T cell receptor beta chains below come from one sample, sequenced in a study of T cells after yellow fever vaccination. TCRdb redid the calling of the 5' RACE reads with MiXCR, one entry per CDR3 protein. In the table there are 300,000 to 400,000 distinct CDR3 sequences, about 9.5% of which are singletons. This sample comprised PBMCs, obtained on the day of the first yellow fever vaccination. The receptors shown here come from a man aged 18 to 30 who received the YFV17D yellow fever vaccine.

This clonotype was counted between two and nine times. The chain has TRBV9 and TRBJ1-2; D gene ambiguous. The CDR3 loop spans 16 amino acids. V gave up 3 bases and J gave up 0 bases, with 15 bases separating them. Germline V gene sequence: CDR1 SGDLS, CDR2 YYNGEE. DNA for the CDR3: TGTGCCAGCAGCGCGGATACACACTTAGCTAACTATGGCTACACCTTC. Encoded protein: CASSADTHLANYGYTF.

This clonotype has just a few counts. In nucleotides, the CDR3 is TGTGCCAGCAGAGAAGACAGATATGTGACCCAGTACTTC. This encodes CASREDRYVTQYF. This chain uses TRBV7-9 with TRBJ2-5; a possible D gene is TRBD1 (5 bases). V was clipped by 6 bases and J by 7 bases, with 15 bases between them. Germline CDR1 reads SEHNR; CDR2 reads FQNEAQ (reference sequence). The CDR3 sequence is 13 residues long.

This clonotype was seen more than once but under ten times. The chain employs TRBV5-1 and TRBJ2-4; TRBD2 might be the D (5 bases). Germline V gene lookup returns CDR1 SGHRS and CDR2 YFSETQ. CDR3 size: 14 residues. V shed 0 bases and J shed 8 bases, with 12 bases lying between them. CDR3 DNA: TGCGCCAGCAGCTTGGTACTAGAGAATCACATTCAGTACTTC. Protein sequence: CASSLVLENHIQYF.

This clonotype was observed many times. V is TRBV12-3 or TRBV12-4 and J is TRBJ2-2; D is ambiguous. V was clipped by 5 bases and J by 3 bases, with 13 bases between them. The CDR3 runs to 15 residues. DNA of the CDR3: TGTGCCAGCAGTCGCCGGGCCCTGGACACCGGGGAGCTGTTTTTT. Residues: CASSRRALDTGELFF.

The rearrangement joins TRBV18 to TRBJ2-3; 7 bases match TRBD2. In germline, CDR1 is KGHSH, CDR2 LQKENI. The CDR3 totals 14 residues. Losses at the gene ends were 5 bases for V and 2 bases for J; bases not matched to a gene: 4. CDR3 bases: TGTGCCAGCTCAGGTCTAGCGGTCACAGATACGCAGTATTTT. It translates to CASSGLAVTDTQYF.

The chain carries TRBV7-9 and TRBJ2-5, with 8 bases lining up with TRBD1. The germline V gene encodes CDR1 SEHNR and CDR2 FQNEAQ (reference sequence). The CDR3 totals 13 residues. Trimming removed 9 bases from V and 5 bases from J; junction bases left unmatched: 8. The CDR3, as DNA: TGTGCCAGTCACAGGGGGGCGGGTGAGACCCAGTACTTC. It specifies CASHRGAGETQYF.

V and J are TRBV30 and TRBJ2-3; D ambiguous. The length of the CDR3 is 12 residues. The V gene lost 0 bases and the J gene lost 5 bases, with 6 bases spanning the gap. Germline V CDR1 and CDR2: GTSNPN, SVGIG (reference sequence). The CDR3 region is CAWSVSQDTQYF. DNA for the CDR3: TGTGCCTGGAGTGTTAGCCAAGATACGCAGTATTTT.

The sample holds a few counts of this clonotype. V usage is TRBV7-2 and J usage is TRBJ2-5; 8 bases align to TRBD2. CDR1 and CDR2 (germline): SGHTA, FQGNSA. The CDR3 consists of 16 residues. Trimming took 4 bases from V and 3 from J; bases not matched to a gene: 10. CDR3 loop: CASSSKRTSREETQYF. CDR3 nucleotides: TGTGCCAGCAGCTCAAAACGGACTAGCCGAGAAGAGACCCAGTACTTC. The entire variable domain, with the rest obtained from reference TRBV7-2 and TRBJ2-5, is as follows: GAGVSQSPSNKVTEKGKDVELRCDPISGHTALYWYRQSLGQGLEFLIYFQGNSAPDKSGLPSDRFSAERTGGSVSTLTIQRTQQEDSAVYLCASSSKRTSREETQYFGPGTRLLVL.

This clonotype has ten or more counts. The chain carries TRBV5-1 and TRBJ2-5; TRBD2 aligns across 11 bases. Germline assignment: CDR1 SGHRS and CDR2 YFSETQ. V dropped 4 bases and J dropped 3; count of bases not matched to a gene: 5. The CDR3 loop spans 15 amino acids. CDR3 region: CASSPPLAGEETQYF. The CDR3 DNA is TGCGCCAGCAGCCCCCCACTAGCGGGGGAAGAGACCCAGTACTTC.

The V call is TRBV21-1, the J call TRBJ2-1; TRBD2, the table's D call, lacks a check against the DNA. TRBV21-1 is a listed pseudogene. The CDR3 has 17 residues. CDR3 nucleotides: TGTGCCAGCAGCAAAGTGGGGGAGGAATCCTCCTACAATGAGCAGTTCTTC. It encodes CASSKVGEESSYNEQFF.

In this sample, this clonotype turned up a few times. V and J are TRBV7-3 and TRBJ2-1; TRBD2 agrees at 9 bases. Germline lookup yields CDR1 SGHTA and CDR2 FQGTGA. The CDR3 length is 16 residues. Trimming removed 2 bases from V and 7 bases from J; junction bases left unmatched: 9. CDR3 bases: TGTGCCAGCAGCTTATCGGGTAGCGGGGGTTGGAATGAGCAGTTCTTC. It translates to CASSLSGSGGWNEQFF.

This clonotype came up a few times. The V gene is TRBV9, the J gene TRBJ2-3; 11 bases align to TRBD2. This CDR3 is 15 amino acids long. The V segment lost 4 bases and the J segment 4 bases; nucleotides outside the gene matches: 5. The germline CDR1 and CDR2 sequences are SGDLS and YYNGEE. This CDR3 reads CASSTGTSGADTQYF. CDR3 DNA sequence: TGTGCCAGCAGCACCGGGACTAGCGGCGCAGATACGCAGTATTTT. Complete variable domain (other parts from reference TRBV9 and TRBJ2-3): DSGVTQTPKHLITATGQRVTLRCSPRSGDLSVYWYQQSLDQGLQFLIQYYNGEERAKGNILERFSAQQFPDLHSELNLSSLELGDSALYFCASSTGTSGADTQYFGPGTRLTVL.

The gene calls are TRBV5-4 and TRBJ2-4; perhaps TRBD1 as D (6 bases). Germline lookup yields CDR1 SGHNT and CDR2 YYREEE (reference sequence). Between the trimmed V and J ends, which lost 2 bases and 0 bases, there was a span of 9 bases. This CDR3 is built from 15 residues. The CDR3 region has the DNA TGTGCCAGCAGCTTACAGGGATTAGCCAAAAACATTCAGTACTTC. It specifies CASSLQGLAKNIQYF.

Here the CDR3 DNA reads TGTGCCAGCAGTGCTCGGGTCGGGGACGTTGGTGGCTACACCTTC. It encodes CASSARVGDVGGYTF. The chain combines TRBV6-2 or TRBV6-3 with TRBJ1-2, with D possibly matching TRBD1 (5 bases). V lost 5 bases and J lost 7, with 20 bases in between. In germline, CDR1 is MNHEY, CDR2 SVGEGT. This CDR3 has 15 residues.